Listed below are T cell receptor beta chains from one sample, sequenced in a study of shared clonotypes between healthy human individuals. The table came from immunoSEQ multiplex PCR; TCRdb's copy has only in-frame clones and leaves some out. The sample shows around 500,000 clones, about 80% of them seen only once. Sequencing used PBMCs. The receptors were gathered from a middle-aged woman in good health. Some clones in this sample may be carry-over from other donors' samples. The CDR3 runs from the conserved cysteine through the conserved F or W. The D gene is left open where the match is weak. The listing skips clone size in some rows; elsewhere it reads once, few, many or a size class.

D	V	J	size	DNA	CDR3
TRBD2	TRBV7-9	TRBJ2-7	.	TGTGCCAGCAGCAAACTAGCGGGAGCGAGCGGTGAGCAGTACTTC	CASSKLAGASGEQYF
TRBD2	TRBV11-3	TRBJ2-3	.	TGTGCCAGCAGCCCGGGACTAGCGAACCCCACAGATACGCAGTATTTT	CASSPGLANPTDTQYF
.	TRBV5-1	TRBJ1-6	.	TGCGCCAGCAGCCTCGACCGATCCGATTCACCCCTCCACTTT	CASSLDRSDSPLHF
TRBD1	TRBV27	TRBJ2-2	.	TGTGCCAGCAGTTTAGGGCAGGGGGCCTGGTGGACCGGGGAGCTGTTTTTT	CASSLGQGAWWTGELFF
.	TRBV7-9	TRBJ2-1	.	TGTGCCAGCAGCTGGGACAACAATGAGCAGTTCTTC	CASSWDNNEQFF
.	TRBV19	TRBJ1-2	.	TGTGCCAGTACCGATTTCGGGACCGATACTAAAGGCTACACCTTC	CASTDFGTDTKGYTF
.	TRBV7-2	TRBJ1-5	.	TGTGCCAGCAGTGGAAGGGCTGATCAGCCCCAGCATTTT	CASSGRADQPQHF
TRBD1	TRBV4-1	TRBJ2-7	.	TGTGCCAGCAGCCAGGACAGGGTGGGCGAGCAGTACTTC	CASSQDRVGEQYF
TRBD1	TRBV2	TRBJ2-7	.	TGTGCCAGCAGGGCCGGGACAGTTTATTTTAACTACGAGCAGTACTTC	CASRAGTVYFNYEQYF
.	TRBV28	TRBJ1-3	.	TGTGCCAGCAGTATAAGCGGAAACACCATATATTTT	CASSISGNTIYF
.	TRBV7-9	TRBJ1-2	.	TGTGCCAGCAGCCCTGGGGGGGCGTGGTATGGCTACACCTTC	CASSPGGAWYGYTF
.	TRBV7-3	TRBJ2-1	.	TGTGCCAGCAGCCCCACCGGGAGTCAATCCTACAATGAGCAGTTCTTC	CASSPTGSQSYNEQFF
.	TRBV9	TRBJ1-2	once	TGTGCCAGCAGCGTAGAGGCAGGCCCGAACTATGGCTACACCTTC	CASSVEAGPNYGYTF
.	TRBV29-1	TRBJ2-7	.	TGCAGCGCTGCGCGTCTGGGGTACGAGCAGTACTTT	CSAARLGYEQYF
.	TRBV11-2	TRBJ2-1	.	TGTGCCAGCAGCCCCCTTTTTGAGGTAAATGAGCAGTTCTTC	CASSPLFEVNEQFF
TRBD2	TRBV7-6	TRBJ2-1	.	TGTGCCAGCAGCTTAGGTTTACTAGCGGGAATCTCCTACAATGAGCAGTTCTTC	CASSLGLLAGISYNEQFF
TRBD1	TRBV5-1	TRBJ2-7	once	TGCGCCAGCAGAACCGGGACAGGGCGTCCCTACGAGCAGTACTTC	CASRTGTGRPYEQYF
.	TRBV7-3	TRBJ2-2	.	TGTGCCAGCAGCTCAAGTGGGGCCGGGGAGCTGTTTTTT	CASSSSGAGELFF
.	TRBV7-2	TRBJ1-4	.	TGTGCCAGCAGCCCACCGACAGGTTCGAATGAAAAACTGTTTTTT	CASSPPTGSNEKLFF
.	TRBV11-2	TRBJ2-7	few	TGTGCCAGCAGCTTAGCTGGTGTCGACGAGCAGTACTTC	CASSLAGVDEQYF
.	TRBV5-1	TRBJ2-6	few	TGCGCCAGCAGCTTGGACCCTGGGGCCAACGTCCTGACTTTC	CASSLDPGANVLTF
.	TRBV11-1	TRBJ2-7	.	TGTGCCAGCAGCTTAGACAAATACGAGCAGTACTTC	CASSLDKYEQYF
TRBD2	TRBV5-1	TRBJ2-5	.	TGCGCCAGCAGCTTGGCAGGGTGGACTAGCAGGACCCAAGAGACCCAGTACTTC	CASSLAGWTSRTQETQYF
TRBD2	TRBV5-1	TRBJ2-2	.	TGCGCCAGCAGGCGGACTAGCGGGGGTACCGGGGAGCTGTTTTTT	CASRRTSGGTGELFF
.	TRBV7-3	TRBJ2-1	.	TGTGCCAGCAGCCCAAGGAAGAGCTCCTACAATGAGCAGTTCTTC	CASSPRKSSYNEQFF
.	TRBV30	TRBJ1-5	.	TGTGCCTGGAGTAACCTGGGCAATCAGCCCCAGCATTTT	CAWSNLGNQPQHF
TRBD1	TRBV30	TRBJ2-7	.	TGTGCCTGGAGCCGACGTCTTGGACAGGGTTCCTACGAGCAGTACTTC	CAWSRRLGQGSYEQYF
.	TRBV2	TRBJ2-1	.	TGTGCCAGCAGTGAATATAATGAGCAGTTCTTC	CASSEYNEQFF
.	TRBV4-2	TRBJ1-5	.	TGTGCCAGCAGCCAAGTCCTGGGGGGAGTACAGCCCCAGCATTTT	CASSQVLGGVQPQHF